The clone carrying this T cell receptor (beta chain) was seen repeatedly, ten times or more. Every patient was untreated before thyroid surgery. TCRdb used MiXCR to call clones anew from the PCR reads. Here the sample spans 35,000 to 40,000 clones, 20% to 30% being singletons. The V and J ends lost 0 bases and 0 bases respectively, with 9 bases between them. The CDR3 runs to 15 residues. CDR1 and CDR2 (germline): SGHTA, FQGTGA. These data originate in a study of metastatic and nonmetastatic thyroid tumors. The chain uses TRBV7-3 and TRBJ2-7; D ambiguous. Sample: blood. The sequence came from a female donor with papillary thyroid cancer or a benign thyroid nodule (not recorded which). Some clones in this sample may be carry-over from other donors' samples. The CDR3 region has the DNA TGTGCCAGCAGCTTAACTTGCAGGTCCTCCTACGAGCAGTACTTC. Its protein product is CASSLTCRSSYEQYF. Complete variable domain (other parts from reference TRBV7-3 and TRBJ2-7): GAGVSQTPSNKVTEKGKYVELRCDPISGHTALYWYRQSLGQGPEFLIYFQGTGAADDSGLPNDRFFAVRPEGSVSTLKIQRTERGDSAVYLCASSLTCRSSYEQYFGPGTRLTVT.